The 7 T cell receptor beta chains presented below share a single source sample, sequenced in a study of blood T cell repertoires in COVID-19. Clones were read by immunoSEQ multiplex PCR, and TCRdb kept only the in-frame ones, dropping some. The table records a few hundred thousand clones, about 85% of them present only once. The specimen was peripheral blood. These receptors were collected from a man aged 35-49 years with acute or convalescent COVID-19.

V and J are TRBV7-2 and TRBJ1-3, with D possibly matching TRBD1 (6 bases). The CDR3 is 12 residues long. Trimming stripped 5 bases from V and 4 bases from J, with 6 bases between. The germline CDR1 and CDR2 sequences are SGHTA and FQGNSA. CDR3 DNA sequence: TGTGCCAGCAGCCAGGGGGGAAACACCATATATTTT. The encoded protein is CASSQGGNTIYF.

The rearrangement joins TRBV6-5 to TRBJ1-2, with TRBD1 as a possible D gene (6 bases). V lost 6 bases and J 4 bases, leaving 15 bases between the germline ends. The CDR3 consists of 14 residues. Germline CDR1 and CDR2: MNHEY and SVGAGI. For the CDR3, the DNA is TGTGCCAGCAGACCCAGGGGATTAGCCTATGGCTACACCTTC. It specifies CASRPRGLAYGYTF.

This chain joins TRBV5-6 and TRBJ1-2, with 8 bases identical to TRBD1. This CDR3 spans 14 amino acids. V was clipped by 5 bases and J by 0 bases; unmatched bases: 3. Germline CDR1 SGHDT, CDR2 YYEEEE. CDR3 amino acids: CASRSGGSNYGYTF. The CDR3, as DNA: TGTGCCAGCAGATCAGGGGGCTCTAACTATGGCTACACCTTC.

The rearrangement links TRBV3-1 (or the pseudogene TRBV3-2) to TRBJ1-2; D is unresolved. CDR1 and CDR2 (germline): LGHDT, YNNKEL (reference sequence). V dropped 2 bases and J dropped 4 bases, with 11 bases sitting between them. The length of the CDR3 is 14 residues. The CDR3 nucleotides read TGTGCCAGCAGCCAAAGGACTGAAGGCTATGGCTACACCTTC. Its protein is CASSQRTEGYGYTF.

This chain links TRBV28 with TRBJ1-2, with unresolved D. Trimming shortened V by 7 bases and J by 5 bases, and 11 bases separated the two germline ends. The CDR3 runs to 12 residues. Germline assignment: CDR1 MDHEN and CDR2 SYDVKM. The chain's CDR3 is CASTYASYGYTF. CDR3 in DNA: TGTGCCAGCACCTACGCAAGTTATGGCTACACCTTC.

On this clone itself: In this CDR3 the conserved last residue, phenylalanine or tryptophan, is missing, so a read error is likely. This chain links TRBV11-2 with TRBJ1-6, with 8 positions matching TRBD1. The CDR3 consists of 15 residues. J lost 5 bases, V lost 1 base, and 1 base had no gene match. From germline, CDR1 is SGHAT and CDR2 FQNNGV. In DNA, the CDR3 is TGTGCCAGCAGCTTAGCGGGACAGGATAATTCACCCCTCCACCTT. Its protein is CASSLAGQDNSPLHL.

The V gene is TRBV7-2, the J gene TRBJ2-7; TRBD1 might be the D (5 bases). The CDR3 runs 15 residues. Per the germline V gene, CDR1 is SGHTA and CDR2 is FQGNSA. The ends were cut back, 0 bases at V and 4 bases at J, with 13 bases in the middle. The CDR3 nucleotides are TGTGCCAGCAGCTTAGCGGTCGCAGGGTCGTACGAGCAGTACTTC. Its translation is CASSLAVAGSYEQYF.